These 27 T cell receptor beta chains share one sample of origin, sequenced in a study of Ad26.COV2.S vaccination and SARS-CoV-2 variants. Stated treatment: around 19 received Ad26.COV2.S at low or high dose, single or two shots; about 5 received placebo; per-sample allocation not given. On day 63 after the first injection, vaccine and placebo recipients gave samples. Only in-frame clones appear in the TCRdb table, and some are missing; sequencing was by immunoSEQ multiplex PCR. The table has 440,000 or so clones, around 91% seen once. The sequenced sample was peripheral blood, obtained in a trial of Ad26.COV2.S vaccine versus placebo. These receptors came from a person aged 18-65 years who received the Ad26.COV2.S COVID-19 vaccine or a placebo.

This rearrangement joins TRBV28 to TRBJ2-7; D is perhaps TRBD1 (6 bases). The CDR3 runs 14 residues. The germline CDR1 and CDR2 sequences are MDHEN and SYDVKM. V was trimmed by 11 bases and J by 6 bases, leaving 23 bases between them. The CDR3 coding sequence is TGTGCCTCAGTTGCTCGAACGCCCAGGGGCGAGCAGTACTTC. Its translation: CASVARTPRGEQYF. Based on the CDR3 plus reference TRBV28 and TRBJ2-7, the full variable domain is DVKVTQSSRYLVKRTGEKVFLECVQDMDHENMFWYRQDPGLGLRLIYFSYDVKMKEKGDIPEGYSVSREKKERFSLILESASTNQTSMYLCASVARTPRGEQYFGPGTRLTVT.

The chain is built from TRBV19 and TRBJ2-2; D is possibly TRBD2 (8 bases). Trimming left V 7 bases short and J 7 bases short, with 22 bases between. Germline CDR1 and CDR2: LNHDA and SQIVND (reference sequence). This CDR3 is built from 16 residues. The chain's CDR3 is CASIGPGGGVVGELFF. CDR3 sequence (DNA): TGTGCCAGTATAGGGCCGGGAGGGGGCGTCGTCGGGGAGCTGTTTTTT.

This chain uses TRBV9 with TRBJ2-1; 14 nucleotides line up with TRBD2. CDR1 and CDR2 from the germline V gene are SGDLS and YYNGEE. The length of the CDR3 is 16 residues. After removal of 3 bases from V and 9 bases from J, the junction contained 8 bases not matched to a gene. Written as DNA, the CDR3 is TGTGCCAGCAGCGAAAGACTAGCGGGAGGGCCTAGTGAGCAGTTCTTC. This encodes CASSERLAGGPSEQFF. Supplemented by reference TRBV9 and TRBJ2-1, the full variable domain reads DSGVTQTPKHLITATGQRVTLRCSPRSGDLSVYWYQQSLDQGLQFLIQYYNGEERAKGNILERFSAQQFPDLHSELNLSSLELGDSALYFCASSERLAGGPSEQFFGPGTRLTVL.

This chain links TRBV27 with TRBJ2-7; 8 bases are shared with TRBD2. The trim removed 3 bases at V and 0 bases at J, leaving 4 bases unmatched. The CDR3 consists of 15 residues. CDR1 MNHEY and CDR2 SMNVEV come from the germline V gene (reference sequence). The CDR3 region has the DNA TGTGCCAGCAGTTTTAGCGGGGCGAGCTCCTACGAGCAGTACTTC. Amino acids: CASSFSGASSYEQYF.

The chain couples TRBV24-1 to TRBJ2-5; D uncertain. CDR3 length: 14 amino acids. Trimming left V 3 bases short and J 1 base short, with 8 bases between. The germline CDR1 and CDR2 sequences are KGHDR and SFDVKD. The CDR3 reads CATSDPAGQETQYF. The CDR3 region has the DNA TGTGCCACCAGTGATCCGGCCGGCCAAGAGACCCAGTACTTC.

V and J are TRBV4-2 and TRBJ2-3, with a tentative D call TRBD2 (5 bases). The CDR3 sequence is 15 residues long. V was clipped by 2 bases and J by 1 base, with 10 bases between them. Per germline, CDR1 LGHNA and CDR2 YNFKEQ. The CDR3 bases are TGTGCCAGCAGCCAATCTCCTAGCCGCACAGATACGCAGTATTTT. This encodes CASSQSPSRTDTQYF.

The V call is TRBV7-2, the J call TRBJ2-3, with 11 bases lining up with TRBD2. This CDR3 has 17 amino acids. Germline CDR1 SGHTA, CDR2 FQGNSA. Unmatched junction bases numbered 8, after V lost 5 bases and J lost 1 base. The CDR3: CASSRTSGPWGTDTQYF. CDR3 DNA: TGTGCCAGCAGCAGGACTAGCGGGCCTTGGGGCACAGATACGCAGTATTTT.

The chain is built from TRBV30 and TRBJ1-1; a weak D match, TRBD1 (5 bases). V gave up 1 base and J gave up 7 bases, with 13 bases separating them. This CDR3 is built from 13 residues. Germline values: CDR1 GTSNPN, CDR2 SVGIG (reference sequence). CDR3 protein: CAWSEGTGREAFF. The CDR3 bases are TGTGCCTGGAGTGAGGGGACGGGGCGTGAAGCTTTCTTT.

This chain links TRBV4-3 with TRBJ1-1; 8 bases are a match to TRBD1. This CDR3 is built from 15 residues. V lost 0 bases to trimming and J lost 4 bases; unmatched junction nucleotides: 4. CDR1 is LGHNA and CDR2 is YSLEER in the germline V gene. The CDR3 loop reads CASSQDLGQGTEAFF. The CDR3 DNA reads TGCGCCAGCAGCCAAGATCTCGGACAGGGCACTGAAGCTTTCTTT.

V usage is TRBV4-2 and J usage is TRBJ2-3; 7 bases line up with TRBD2. V was clipped by 0 bases and J by 5 bases; unmatched bases: 11. The CDR3 totals 17 residues. CDR1 is LGHNA, CDR2 YNFKEQ, per germline. In DNA form, the CDR3 reads TGTGCCAGCAGCCAAGACCCCGGGAGGCTAGGATTAGATACGCAGTATTTT. Translated: CASSQDPGRLGLDTQYF.

The rearrangement links TRBV28 to TRBJ2-1, with 9 bases lining up with TRBD2. The CDR3 totals 15 residues. Germline values: CDR1 MDHEN, CDR2 SYDVKM. V was pared by 5 bases and J by 7 bases, with 9 bases of the junction left unmatched. CDR3 region: CASSPGLAGSNEQFF. CDR3 nucleotide sequence: TGTGCCAGCAGTCCAGGCCTAGCGGGATCAAATGAGCAGTTCTTC.

This chain uses TRBV18 with TRBJ2-4; D is unresolved. Germline loops: CDR1 KGHSH, CDR2 LQKENI. V was shortened by 2 bases and J by 5 bases, with 10 bases between the two germline ends. The CDR3 has 14 residues. In DNA, the CDR3 is TGTGCCAGCTCACCAGGAGCTGGAGAAAACATTCAGTACTTC. Residues: CASSPGAGENIQYF.

This sequence joins TRBV19 and TRBJ2-1; 7 bases are shared with TRBD2. Germline V lookup: CDR1 LNHDA, CDR2 SQIVND (reference sequence). The CDR3 is 15 residues long. The junction had 6 bases not matched to a gene; V was cut back by 4 bases and J by 3 bases. The CDR3 coding sequence is TGTGCCAGTAGTACTAGCGGAGATTTCTACAATGAGCAGTTCTTC. It encodes CASSTSGDFYNEQFF.

The rearrangement links TRBV13 to TRBJ1-2; possible D gene TRBD1, 5 bases. There are 13 residues in the CDR3. Trimming left V 0 bases short and J 4 bases short, with 6 bases between. Germline V gene lookup returns CDR1 PRHDT and CDR2 FYEKMQ (reference sequence). The CDR3 sequence is CASSLGGTYGYTF. CDR3 nucleotides: TGTGCCAGCAGCTTAGGAGGGACCTATGGCTACACCTTC.

The rearrangement links TRBV19 to TRBJ2-7, with 13 bases lining up with TRBD2. This CDR3 is built from 16 residues. V was clipped by 5 bases and J by 7 bases; unmatched bases: 11. Germline CDR1 reads LNHDA; CDR2 reads SQIVND (reference sequence). The CDR3, as DNA: TGTGCCAGTAGTCACGGGACTAGCGGGACCCTAGGGGAGCAGTACTTC. This sequence encodes CASSHGTSGTLGEQYF.

The chain uses TRBV10-3 and TRBJ2-5, with 9 positions matching TRBD1. CDR1 is ENHRY, CDR2 SYGVKD, per germline. The CDR3 contains 16 residues. The J segment lost 1 base and the V segment lost 4 bases, leaving 7 bases of the junction unmatched. The CDR3 protein is CAISGGGQGSQETQYF. CDR3 DNA: TGTGCCATCAGTGGGGGCGGACAGGGGTCCCAAGAGACCCAGTACTTC.

This clone was counted between two and nine times. This chain uses TRBV6-5 with TRBJ2-5; 7 bases align to TRBD1. CDR3 length: 14 residues. V was pared by 7 bases and J by 3 bases, with 8 bases of the junction left unmatched. Germline V gene data show CDR1 as MNHEY and CDR2 as SVGAGI. CDR3 in amino acids: CASTSRGGKETQYF. The CDR3 bases are TGTGCCAGCACCTCCAGAGGGGGCAAAGAGACCCAGTACTTC.

The chain links TRBV28 to TRBJ2-5; D possibly uses TRBD1 or TRBD2 (5 bases each). This CDR3 region has 15 residues. Germline CDR1 is MDHEN and CDR2 is SYDVKM. The V end was cut by 3 bases, the J end by 2 bases, with 13 bases between. The CDR3 spells CASSFGGVGQETQYF. The CDR3 DNA reads TGTGCCAGCAGTTTTGGGGGTGTCGGGCAAGAGACCCAGTACTTC.

The chain couples TRBV20-1 to TRBJ2-1; D is unclear. The CDR3 runs 10 residues. In germline, CDR1 is DFQATT, CDR2 SNEGSKA (reference sequence). V gave up 3 bases and J gave up 10 bases, with 7 bases separating them. The CDR3, as DNA: TGCAGTGCTAGGGCTCCAGAGCAGTTCTTC. This codes for CSARAPEQFF.

The chain combines TRBV27 with TRBJ2-7; TRBD2 is a possible D gene (5 bases). This CDR3 contains 13 residues. Looked up from germline, CDR1 is MNHEY and CDR2 is SMNVEV (reference sequence). The V end lost 8 bases, the J end lost 1 base, and 12 bases lay between the germline ends. The CDR3: CASGWTGSYEQYF. The CDR3 DNA sequence: TGTGCCAGCGGCTGGACGGGGTCCTACGAGCAGTACTTC.

This clone occurred once. This chain links TRBV5-1 with TRBJ2-5; TRBD2 agrees at 9 bases. V trimming: 4 bases; J trimming: 4 bases; junction bases outside the gene matches: 11. The germline V gene has CDR1 SGHRS and CDR2 YFSETQ. This CDR3 has 16 residues. The CDR3 sequence is CASSRSLAGTRETQYF. In DNA, the CDR3 is TGCGCCAGCAGCCGAAGTCTAGCGGGAACTCGAGAGACCCAGTACTTC.

The V call is TRBV11-2, the J call TRBJ2-1, with TRBD2 matching 14 bases. CDR1 SGHAT and CDR2 FQNNGV come from the germline V gene. CDR3 size: 16 residues. V dropped 0 bases and J dropped 10; count of bases not matched to a gene: 5. The CDR3: CASSLEGGLAGVEQFF. The CDR3 DNA reads as TGTGCCAGCAGCTTAGAGGGGGGACTAGCGGGAGTCGAGCAGTTCTTC. Combining the CDR3 with reference TRBV11-2 and TRBJ2-1 gives the whole variable domain EAGVAQSPRYKIIEKRQSVAFWCNPISGHATLYWYQQILGQGPKLLIQFQNNGVVDDSQLPKDRFSAERLKGVDSTLKIQPAKLEDSAVYLCASSLEGGLAGVEQFFGPGTRLTVL.

V gene TRBV28 combines with J gene TRBJ1-2; TRBD1 might be the D (5 bases). The CDR3 extends over 18 amino acids. Germline V gene data show CDR1 as MDHEN and CDR2 as SYDVKM. The V gene lost 5 bases and the J gene lost 8 bases, with 30 bases spanning the gap. The CDR3 coding sequence is TGTGCCAGCAGTCGTACATATAGGGGTGGGCCCAGGTCAAGGGGCTACACCTTC. Its translation: CASSRTYRGGPRSRGYTF.

V usage is TRBV27 and J usage is TRBJ2-1, with 8 bases aligning to TRBD2. In germline, CDR1 is MNHEY, CDR2 SMNVEV (reference sequence). The CDR3 loop spans 17 amino acids. V was clipped by 2 bases and J by 8 bases; unmatched bases: 14. CDR3 residues: CASSLHRFRAGVDEQFF. The CDR3 DNA reads TGTGCCAGCAGTTTACACAGGTTCCGAGCGGGAGTGGATGAGCAGTTCTTC.

This clone was picked up one time. This sequence joins TRBV7-9 and TRBJ1-5; 7 bases line up with TRBD1. The CDR3 has 14 residues. Germline-derived CDR1 and CDR2 are SEHNR and FQNEAQ (reference sequence). With V trimmed by 5 bases and J by 7 bases, 8 bases remained unmatched. CDR3 sequence (DNA): TGTGCCAGCAGCCTCGACAGGGTCGGACAGCCCCAGCATTTT. Translating it yields CASSLDRVGQPQHF.

V usage is TRBV7-9 and J usage is TRBJ2-2; D is possibly TRBD2 (7 bases). Trimming stripped 8 bases from V and 0 bases from J, with 22 bases between. This CDR3 has 18 amino acids. Germline V CDR1 and CDR2: SEHNR, FQNEAQ (reference sequence). CDR3 sequence: CASAPNSGTLANTGELFF. CDR3 coding DNA: TGTGCCAGCGCCCCCAACAGCGGGACACTCGCGAACACCGGGGAGCTGTTTTTT.

The chain uses TRBV6-6 and TRBJ2-3; TRBD1 might be the D (5 bases). V lost 9 bases, J lost 4 bases, and 17 bases lay in between. This CDR3 contains 14 residues. Germline V gives CDR1 MNHNY, CDR2 SVGAGI (reference sequence). CDR3 residues: CASQGPKGPDTQYF. CDR3 DNA: TGTGCCAGTCAAGGACCCAAGGGGCCAGATACGCAGTATTTT.